The text below deals with one T cell receptor (beta chain). The antigen remains undetermined. Clones were sequenced by immunoSEQ multiplex PCR, and TCRdb holds only the in-frame ones, with some missing. The repertoire includes approximately 61,000 clones, around nine tenths of them detected once, and 1.3% sits in the top ten. Samples of blood were obtained at baseline, on cycle 4 day 1, and on cycle 7 day 1. The source of the sample is a study of OX40 agonist ivuxolimab in advanced cancers. Study-level information: In this cohort, patients received ivuxolimab, an agonistic anti-OX40 (CD134) antibody. Therapy given before enrollment (anti-PD-1, anti-PD-L1 or anti-CTLA-4) was allowed, and under 45% had some. Study results and caveats: Clonal expansion was among the lowest in partial responders at 0.1-3.0 mg/kg, especially CD8+.

The length of the CDR3 is 13 residues. Trimming cost V 5 bases and J 9 bases, with 17 bases left between them. Germline V gives CDR1 MNHEY, CDR2 SMNVEV (reference sequence). The sequence was collected from an adult with an advanced solid tumor such as melanoma, head and neck, liver or kidney cancer. The specimen comprised CD4+ or CD8+ T cells sorted from blood, sampled in a trial of the OX40 agonist ivuxolimab. The V call is TRBV27, the J call TRBJ2-7, with TRBD2 as a possible D gene (6 bases). Here the CDR3 DNA reads TGTGCCAGCAGTAGGTGGGAGGCAGAAGGGCAGTACTTC. Translation gives CASSRWEAEGQYF.